The clone carrying this T cell receptor (beta chain) was counted only a few times. The antigen is undetermined. From the 5' RACE reads, TCRdb called clonotypes with MiXCR, one entry per CDR3 protein. The table has hundreds of thousands of distinct CDR3 sequences, about 12% seen once. The data originate from a study of identical twins. General study findings and limits: Abundant cord blood beta clonotypes carried fewer insertions; memory repertoires showed none. Excess sharing between twins was weaker in beta out-of-frame sequences. Modelling approaches yielded underestimates of out-of-frame TCR alpha sharing between monozygotic twins.

J lost 7 bases, V lost 4 bases, and 4 bases had no gene match. The CDR3 loop spans 14 amino acids. All donors were healthy Caucasians. This sample also appeared in a second study, on yellow fever vaccine responses in identical twins.

Sequenced input: PBMCs. This chain connects TRBV12-3 or TRBV12-4 to TRBJ2-1, with 10 bases matching TRBD2. This sequence originates from a woman younger than 30 in good health. DNA of the CDR3: TGTGCCAGCAGTTGGAGCGGGGGGGTTAATGAGCAGTTCTTC. This translates into CASSWSGGVNEQFF.